This TCR beta chain was identified during a study of neurological immune-mediated disorders. Study-level results: Private repertoires in all groups were suggested, as expanded clones shared no CDR3 amino acid sequences across subjects. The greatest degree of TCR clonal expansion was observed in HTLV-1-associated myelopathy, with the lowest in multiple sclerosis, below that of healthy controls.

The cDNA came from 5'RACE with 10-nucleotide random UMIs. TCRdb reprocessed the 5' RACE reads with MiXCR, giving one entry per CDR3 protein. The sample consists of about 39,000 distinct CDR3 sequences, just under 7.5% of them appearing once. This clonotype was counted ten times or more. Its specificity is not known. Deletions cut 0 bases from V and 0 bases from J, with 9 bases between. The CDR3 contains 17 residues. Germline lookup yields CDR1 SEHNR and CDR2 FQNEAQ (reference sequence). The clonotype comes from a man aged 50 to 60 in good health. What was sequenced was CD4+ T cells from blood. This chain links TRBV7-9 with TRBJ2-6; D is perhaps TRBD2 (6 bases). The CDR3 region has the DNA TGTGCCAGCAGCTTAGCGGGGGGTCTCTCTGGGGCCAACGTCCTGACTTTC. The encoded protein is CASSLAGGLSGANVLTF.